A selection of T cell receptor beta chains follows, all from one sample in a study of OX40 agonist ivuxolimab in advanced cancers. Clones were sequenced by immunoSEQ multiplex PCR, and TCRdb holds only the in-frame ones, with some missing. This sample yields 35,000 to 45,000 clones, of which around 90% are seen a single time; less than 20% belongs to the top ten. Sequences were derived from CD4+ or CD8+ T cells sorted from blood, sampled in a trial of the OX40 agonist ivuxolimab. These receptor sequences come from an adult with an advanced solid tumor such as melanoma, head and neck, liver or kidney cancer. The CDR3 runs from the conserved cysteine through the conserved F or W. D genes are given only for firm matches. Rows may omit the clone size; those that give it use once, few, many or a size class.

>TRBV2|TRBJ2-1|.|.
CASSEAAAGSLFNEQFF
TGTGCCAGCAGTGAAGCAGCCGCTGGGAGCCTTTTTAATGAGCAGTTCTTC
>TRBV2|TRBJ1-5|.|TRBD1
CASSEYGTGDNQPQHF
TGTGCCAGCAGTGAATACGGGACAGGGGACAATCAGCCCCAGCATTTT
>TRBV11-2|TRBJ2-7|.|.
CASSHPASETYEQYF
TGTGCCAGCAGCCACCCCGCTAGCGAGACCTACGAGCAGTACTTC
>TRBV27|TRBJ1-2|.|TRBD1
CASGAQGFHGYTF
TGTGCCAGCGGAGCACAGGGGTTTCATGGCTACACCTTC
>TRBV27|TRBJ1-5|.|TRBD1
CASSFQGVQPQHF
TGTGCCAGCAGTTTCCAGGGGGTTCAGCCCCAGCATTTT
>TRBV29-1|TRBJ1-2|.|TRBD1
CSVDHPGREGATGGYTF
TGCAGCGTTGATCATCCGGGTAGGGAGGGGGCCACAGGTGGCTACACCTTC
>TRBV27|TRBJ2-1|.|TRBD2
CASSSRTSGHNEQFF
TGTGCCAGCAGCTCCCGGACTAGCGGGCACAATGAGCAGTTCTTC
>TRBV6-1|TRBJ2-2|.|TRBD1
CASSVRKRDRRANTGELFF
TGTGCCAGCAGTGTGAGAAAACGGGACAGGAGAGCGAACACCGGGGAGCTGTTTTTT
>TRBV5-5|TRBJ1-5|once|.
CASSLGDQPQHF
TGTGCCAGCAGCTTGGGGGATCAGCCCCAGCATTTT
>TRBV19|TRBJ2-2|.|.
CASSTSWQAGELFF
TGTGCCAGTAGTACCTCGTGGCAGGCCGGGGAGCTGTTTTTT
>TRBV6-5|TRBJ2-3|.|.
CASSPDRPTDTQYF
TGTGCCAGCAGCCCGGACAGACCCACAGATACGCAGTATTTT
>TRBV7-9|TRBJ2-3|.|.
CASSLVGSATDTQYF
TGTGCCAGCAGCTTAGTCGGGAGTGCGACAGATACGCAGTATTTT
>TRBV7-9|TRBJ2-2|.|.
CASTDTGELFF
TGTGCCAGCACCGATACCGGGGAGCTGTTTTTT
>TRBV5-1|TRBJ2-7|.|.
CASSLVLGAYEQYF
TGCGCCAGCAGCTTGGTGTTAGGGGCCTACGAGCAGTACTTC
>TRBV19|TRBJ2-1|.|.
CASSILSHLDRLGNNEQFF
TGTGCCAGTAGTATCCTTTCACATTTAGACAGGTTGGGTAACAATGAGCAGTTCTTC
>TRBV10-3|TRBJ1-6|.|.
CATRTGNSPLHF
TGTGCCACCCGGACCGGGAATTCACCCCTCCACTTT
>TRBV19|TRBJ2-1|.|.
CASRPGEADEQFF
TGTGCCAGTAGACCTGGGGAGGCCGATGAGCAGTTCTTC
>TRBV5-6|TRBJ1-5|.|TRBD1
CASSPGGTGLNQPQHF
TGTGCCAGCAGCCCCGGCGGGACAGGGCTGAATCAGCCCCAGCATTTT
>TRBV2|TRBJ1-1|.|.
CASREGGTEAFF
TGTGCCAGCAGGGAAGGGGGGACTGAAGCTTTCTTT
>TRBV4-2|TRBJ2-2|.|TRBD2
CASSQHTSGGPRTGELFF
TGTGCCAGCAGCCAGCACACTAGCGGGGGGCCGAGGACCGGGGAGCTGTTTTTT
>TRBV27|TRBJ2-1|.|.
CASSLGGNEQFF
TGTGCCAGCAGTTTAGGCGGGAATGAGCAGTTCTTC
>TRBV9|TRBJ2-3|.|.
CASSAGRTATDTQYF
TGTGCCAGCAGCGCGGGTAGAACAGCCACAGATACGCAGTATTTT
>TRBV6-1|TRBJ2-1|once|TRBD2
CASRRTSGPYNEQFF
TGTGCCAGCAGACGGACTAGCGGGCCCTACAATGAGCAGTTCTTC
>TRBV9|TRBJ2-2|.|.
CASSPLKLGTNTGELFF
TGTGCCAGCAGCCCTCTCAAATTAGGTACGAACACCGGGGAGCTGTTTTTT
>TRBV7-6|TRBJ2-7|.|TRBD2
CASSESTSGTLSEQYF
TGTGCCAGCAGCGAGTCAACTAGCGGGACATTAAGCGAGCAGTACTTC
>TRBV6-1|TRBJ1-2|.|.
CASWASWGYTF
TGTGCCAGCTGGGCCAGTTGGGGCTACACCTTC
>TRBV11-2|TRBJ2-7|.|TRBD1
CASSSEGQGIYEQYF
TGTGCCAGCAGCTCCGAGGGACAGGGGATCTACGAGCAGTACTTC
>TRBV9|TRBJ1-2|.|.
CASSPRLGDRTNYGYTF
TGTGCCAGCAGCCCCCGGCTGGGGGATAGAACTAACTATGGCTACACCTTC
>TRBV6-6|TRBJ1-2|.|.
CASTHPGNNYGYTF
TGTGCCAGCACCCACCCCGGGAACAACTATGGCTACACCTTC
>TRBV4-1|TRBJ2-7|.|.
CASSQAAFPYEQYF
TGCGCCAGCAGCCAAGCGGCGTTCCCCTACGAGCAGTACTTC
>TRBV27|TRBJ1-1|few|.
CASSPTQVNTEAFF
TGTGCCAGCAGTCCGACACAGGTGAACACTGAAGCTTTCTTT
>TRBV5-4|TRBJ2-4|once|TRBD2
CASSLLAGGKNIQYF
TGTGCCAGCAGCTTATTAGCGGGAGGGAAGAACATTCAGTACTTC
>TRBV10-2|TRBJ2-5|once|TRBD2
CASSELSGSRRETQYF
TGCGCCAGCAGTGAGCTTAGCGGGAGTAGGCGGGAGACCCAGTACTTC
>TRBV5-5|TRBJ2-1|.|.
CASSLYSNNEQFF
TGTGCCAGCAGCTTGTATTCCAACAATGAGCAGTTCTTC
>TRBV9|TRBJ2-5|.|TRBD2
CASSTSGSGRETQYF
TGTGCCAGCAGTACTAGCGGGAGTGGGCGAGAGACCCAGTACTTC
>TRBV13|TRBJ2-1|.|TRBD2
CASSRPDSSGRQCEQFF
TGTGCCAGCAGCCGTCCCGACTCTAGCGGGAGGCAGTGTGAGCAGTTCTTC
>TRBV7-9|TRBJ1-6|.|.
CASSLRTVSYNSPLHF
TGTGCCAGCAGCTTGAGGACAGTCTCCTATAATTCACCCCTCCACTTT
>TRBV6-1|TRBJ2-7|once|.
CASSEARPGNYEQYF
TGTGCCAGCAGTGAAGCGCGTCCAGGGAACTACGAGCAGTACTTC
>TRBV6-4|TRBJ2-2|.|TRBD2
CASRTSGSAGELFF
TGTGCCAGCAGAACTAGCGGGAGTGCCGGGGAGCTGTTTTTT
>TRBV19|TRBJ2-1|.|.
CASTRLGKDEQFF
TGTGCCAGTACTAGACTGGGGAAGGATGAGCAGTTCTTC
>TRBV9|TRBJ2-3|.|.
CASSVVGADRNTDTQYF
TGTGCCAGCAGCGTAGTTGGGGCCGACAGAAACACAGATACGCAGTATTTT